Included here is one T cell receptor beta chain sequence, with context. Its antigen has not been determined. No base quality values were provided; no much bigger clone lies one nucleotide off. These data come from a study of cytomegalovirus exposure and HLA in healthy donors (dated by TCRdb to about 2017). A note on the overall study: An earlier analysis of under 600 of the donors reported approximately 290 Gb of sequence data and around 120 million unique TCR beta sequences from 150 million to 200 million T cells. An early release that covered roughly 600 HLA-typed donors contained about 300 gigabases of sequencing data and tens of millions of unique TCR sequences. Among the roughly 430 genotyped donors, about 85% belonged to the genetic ancestry cluster associated with self-reported Caucasian donors. The study was designed to test whether signatures of past pathogen exposure could be identified by cataloging public T cell receptors. Using immunosequencing, the study profiled T cell repertoires from 666 subjects and related those repertoires to cytomegalovirus serostatus. Along with the roughly 670-subject first cohort, a separate validation cohort of about 110 different subjects was used. The study combined high-throughput TCR immunosequencing, statistical association of individual TCRs with disease status, and machine learning to predict cytomegalovirus infection status. To study patterns of TCR occurrence, a later analysis re-analyzed previously published TCR beta repertoires from 600 to 750 donors and added high-resolution HLA genotyping. Rather than using new phenotypic data, the later analysis identified candidate immune exposures from TCR beta sequences and from how often those sequences occurred across donors. In an earlier analysis of roughly 580 of the donors, high-throughput TCR beta sequencing was used to judge whether each TCR beta V gene segment behaved as functional or pseudogenic. Donor age, sex, ethnicity and CMV serostatus were compiled together with the repertoire data. A later genetic analysis used genome-wide SNP genotypes for about 55% of the 666 donors, treating that subset as a discovery cohort. All discovery cohort repertoires had been generated on a single sequencing platform. Both class I and class II loci were covered by HLA typing, at four-digit resolution. Typing coverage differed by locus: A, B, C, DRB1 and DQB1 were typed in roughly 620-630 donors, DQA1 in 522, DPA1 in around 610, and DPB1 in 400 to 490. Because of strong linkage in the cohort, a few DR-DQ haplotypes were treated as single units for association and clustering. Among several hundred genotyped donors of the cohort, an average of roughly 230,000 unique TCR beta nucleotide sequences was sequenced per donor, of which about 19% were non-productive.

Library generation was performed with the immunoSEQ multiplex PCR assay. The multiplex PCR relied on a mix of 60 forward primers for TCR Vbeta segments and 13 reverse primers for TCR Jbeta segments. A multiplex PCR assay on genomic DNA amplified the CDR3 region of rearranged TCR beta genes. The Illumina HiSeq System was used to sequence the amplified TCR beta libraries as 87-base-pair reads. In the original analysis: A later analysis counted 75 million to 100 million unique TCR beta chains across the 650 to 800 repertoires, and 9.5 million to 11 million of these chains were shared by at least two donors. To remove PCR and sequencing errors, raw reads were error-corrected and collapsed into unique sequences using a nearest-neighbor algorithm that merged closely related sequences. CDR3 sequences were aligned to IMGT reference sequences to assign V, D and J gene segments. For a sequence to be retained, a match of at least six nucleotides to both a V gene segment and a J gene segment was required. A rearrangement counted as productive if the CDR3 had no stop codons and remained in frame with V and J, and every other rearrangement counted as non-productive. CDR3 was defined according to IMGT convention as the region running from the second conserved V-encoded cysteine to the conserved J-encoded phenylalanine. Sequences without an unambiguous match to a single V gene segment were excluded from the earlier analysis of about 630 of the donors. In an earlier analysis of 587 of the donors, V segments were called functional above 56.7% productive rearrangements and were called segregating when the between-donor standard deviation exceeded 5%. A statistical classification framework was built to diagnose cytomegalovirus status from the catalog of TCR beta chain sequences. In a later analysis, V and J genes were assigned by comparing TCR nucleotide sequences against IMGT/GENE-DB human TR gene sequences. In a later analysis, CDR3 sequences and most-parsimonious VDJ recombination scenarios were assigned using the TCRdist pipeline. In a later analysis, each TCR beta chain was defined by its CDR3 amino acid sequence together with its V-gene family, and reads lacking a unique V-gene family were excluded. In a later analysis, several hundred highly shared, low-generation-probability nucleotide sequences were removed to address suspected cross-contamination and a sequencing artifact. In a later analysis, a clonal expansion index for each public chain was calculated from normalized within-repertoire ranks of inferred template counts. In a later analysis, generation probabilities were computed with a VDJ recombination model fitted to out-of-frame rearrangements, and the resulting probabilities were checked against IGoR. Hypergeometric tests were used in a later analysis to score TCR-TCR, TCR-HLA and TCR-CMV co-occurrence, with a repertoire-size bias correction applied to the TCR pairs. False discovery rates were estimated in a later analysis by permuting HLA or CMV assignments 20 times. A later analysis grouped co-occurring TCRs with DBSCAN, adding TCRdist sequence similarity when clustering within HLA-allele-positive subsets. For co-occurrence clustering, repertoires with fewer than 30,000 or more than 120,000 public chains were excluded, along with roughly 5 repertoires with anomalous nucleotide sharing. TCRdb mirrors the immuneACCESS table, restricted to in-frame sequences. Some clones are absent from its copies; in checked studies, under half trace to an unresolved V gene, and the reason for the others is unknown. The DNA was the basis for D and trimming; V, J and clone size are from that table. Recorded for this sample are approximately 140,000 clones; approximately 80% of them occurred a single time. 0.94% of the sample lies in the top ten.

Sequences LNHDA (CDR1) and SQIVND (CDR2) are obtained from the germline V gene (reference sequence). The CDR3 holds 17 amino acids from the cysteine to the phenylalanine. The only DNA kept is the CDR3, 51 bases in frame from the first base. Trimming takes 6 bases from V and 6 bases from J, and the germline ends sit 24 bases apart. In total, roughly 670 healthy bone marrow donors made up the cohort. At the time of sampling, all cohort members were nominally healthy, though unrecorded immune exposures were likely present. The donor was CMV seronegative and was included in the group of a few hundred seronegative cohort members. Every donor gave a peripheral blood sample, and the peripheral blood mononuclear cells from that sample were used for TCR beta sequencing. Genomic DNA was extracted from the blood cell samples with the Qiagen DNeasy Blood Extraction Kit. Results and caveats for the whole study, not just this receptor: HLA typing was unavailable for some donors at each locus, so association tests used only the typed subset. According to a later analysis, TCR association rates differed among HLA loci, with DRB1 alleles showing the most associated TCRs and HLA-C alleles showing the fewest. The classifier was reported to diagnose cytomegalovirus status with high specificity and sensitivity in both the original and validation cohorts. The cohort was sequenced for TCR beta chains only, and without alpha or paired-chain data the features that could be detected were limited. A total of 164 TCR beta chains were listed by the study as associated with cytomegalovirus. A later genetic analysis associated a missense DCLRE1C variant with V-gene and J-gene trimming of TCR beta chains, and an independent cohort replicated the association. An earlier analysis of some 590 of the donors showed that most TCR beta V segments appeared in productive rearrangements either about 87% or about 30% of the time, which broadly matched IMGT annotations. Because counts were too low, some 17 rarely observed V segments, including chromosome 9 orphons, were excluded from the earlier analysis of 587 of the donors. A further reported finding was that TCR beta sequences accurately predicted the HLA-A and HLA-B alleles for most subjects in the first cohort. According to a later analysis, most CMV-associated TCR beta chains appeared to be HLA-restricted, and the HLA associations seemed to be driven largely by CMV exposure. A later analysis found that HLA-associated TCR beta chains were more clonally expanded and had lower generation probabilities than equally common non-associated chains. Immune exposure information for the cohort was limited to CMV serostatus. The authors suggested that the approach could potentially be generalized to other disease states and immunological phenotypes. A later analysis associated about 18,000 TCR beta sequences with specific HLA alleles at a false discovery rate of 0.05. A group of highly shared sequence variants was considered likely to be a technical artifact of the sequencing pipeline. Presence/absence analyses assumed roughly uniform sequencing depth across donors, an assumption that may not hold. A few of the identified cytomegalovirus-associated TCR beta chains were confirmed in vitro to be specific for cytomegalovirus antigens. The 87-base-pair reads could not distinguish some IMGT-functional V segments, including TRBV6-2 and TRBV6-3, so those segments were excluded. According to a later analysis, parvovirus B19, influenza, CMV and Epstein-Barr virus appeared linked to several top co-occurrence clusters. When HLA alleles, especially DR and DQ, strongly co-occurred, attributing TCR associations to individual alleles was difficult. Linkage disequilibrium might explain the correlated functional status among segregating V segments, but an unknown experimental factor could not be excluded. Most TCR sequences were observed very rarely across donors, whereas some public TCRs were present in many individuals. Compared with the approximately 600-donor mean, donors in an Asian-associated ancestry cluster had fewer N-insertions in productive TCRs, according to a later genetic analysis.

The sample taken for sequencing was PBMCs. The clonotype was recovered from a woman aged 60 to 75 in good health and CMV-seronegative. The V and J segments used are TRBV19 and TRBJ2-1; the D gene is perhaps TRBD1, from 7 matching bases. The CDR3 sequence is CASSLLYGGGRLNEQFF. The base sequence is TGTGCCAGTAGCCTCTTGTATGGAGGGGGCCGACTCAATGAGCAGTTCTTC.